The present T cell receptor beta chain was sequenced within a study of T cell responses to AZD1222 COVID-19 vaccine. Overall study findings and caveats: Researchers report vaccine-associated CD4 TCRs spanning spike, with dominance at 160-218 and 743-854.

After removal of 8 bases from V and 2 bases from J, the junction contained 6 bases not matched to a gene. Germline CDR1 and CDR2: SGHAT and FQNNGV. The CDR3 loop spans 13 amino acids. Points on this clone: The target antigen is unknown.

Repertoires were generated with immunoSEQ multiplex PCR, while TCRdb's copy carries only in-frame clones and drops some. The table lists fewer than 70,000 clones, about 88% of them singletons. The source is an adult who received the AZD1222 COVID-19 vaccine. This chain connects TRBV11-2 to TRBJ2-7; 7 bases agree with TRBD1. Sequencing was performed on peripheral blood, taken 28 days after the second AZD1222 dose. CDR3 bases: TGTGCCAGCCTAGACAGGGTTACCTACGAGCAGTACTTC. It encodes CASLDRVTYEQYF.